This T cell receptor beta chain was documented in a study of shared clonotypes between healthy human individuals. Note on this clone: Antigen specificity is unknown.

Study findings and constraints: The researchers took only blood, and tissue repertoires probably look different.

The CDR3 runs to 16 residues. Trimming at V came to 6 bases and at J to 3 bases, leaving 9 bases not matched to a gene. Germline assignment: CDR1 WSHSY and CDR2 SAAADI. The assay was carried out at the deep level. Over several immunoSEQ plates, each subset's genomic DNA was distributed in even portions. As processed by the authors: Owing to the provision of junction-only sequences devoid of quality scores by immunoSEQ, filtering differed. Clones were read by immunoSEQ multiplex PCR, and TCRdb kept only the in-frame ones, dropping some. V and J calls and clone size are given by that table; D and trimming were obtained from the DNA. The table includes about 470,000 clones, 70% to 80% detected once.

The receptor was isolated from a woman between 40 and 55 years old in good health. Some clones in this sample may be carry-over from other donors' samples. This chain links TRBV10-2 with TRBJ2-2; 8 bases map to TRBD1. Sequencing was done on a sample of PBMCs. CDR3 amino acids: CASRDRELKDTGELFF. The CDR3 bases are TGCGCCAGCAGGGACAGGGAGCTAAAAGACACCGGGGAGCTGTTTTTT.